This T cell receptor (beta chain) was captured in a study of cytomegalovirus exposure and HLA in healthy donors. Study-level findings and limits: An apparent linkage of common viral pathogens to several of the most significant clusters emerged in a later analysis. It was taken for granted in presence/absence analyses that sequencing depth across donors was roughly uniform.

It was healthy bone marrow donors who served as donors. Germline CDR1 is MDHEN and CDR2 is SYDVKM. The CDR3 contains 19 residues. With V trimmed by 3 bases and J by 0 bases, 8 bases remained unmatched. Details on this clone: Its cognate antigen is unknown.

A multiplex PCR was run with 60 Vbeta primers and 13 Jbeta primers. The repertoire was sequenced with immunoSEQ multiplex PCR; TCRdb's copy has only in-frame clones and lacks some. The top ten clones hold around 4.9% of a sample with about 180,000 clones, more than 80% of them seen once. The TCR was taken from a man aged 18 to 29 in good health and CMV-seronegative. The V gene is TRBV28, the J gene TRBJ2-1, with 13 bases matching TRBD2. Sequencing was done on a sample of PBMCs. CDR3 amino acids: CASSFWGLAGSSSYNEQFF. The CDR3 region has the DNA TGTGCCAGCAGTTTTTGGGGACTAGCGGGGTCGAGCTCCTACAATGAGCAGTTCTTC.